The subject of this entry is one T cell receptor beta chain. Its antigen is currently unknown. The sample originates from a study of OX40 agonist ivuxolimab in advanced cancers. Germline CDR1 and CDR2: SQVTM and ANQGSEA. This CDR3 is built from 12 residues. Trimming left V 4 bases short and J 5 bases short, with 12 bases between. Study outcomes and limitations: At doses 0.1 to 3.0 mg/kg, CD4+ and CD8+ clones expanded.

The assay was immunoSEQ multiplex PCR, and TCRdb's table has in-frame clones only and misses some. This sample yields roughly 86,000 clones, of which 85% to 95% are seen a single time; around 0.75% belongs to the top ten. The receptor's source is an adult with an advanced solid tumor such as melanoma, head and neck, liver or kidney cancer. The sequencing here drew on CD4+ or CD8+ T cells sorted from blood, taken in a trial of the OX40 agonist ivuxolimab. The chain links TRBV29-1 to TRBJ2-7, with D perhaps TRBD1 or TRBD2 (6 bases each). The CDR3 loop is CSVVPGAHEQYF. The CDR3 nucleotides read TGCAGCGTTGTGCCGGGGGCGCACGAGCAGTACTTC.